This T cell receptor (beta chain) was sequenced during a study of shared clonotypes between healthy human individuals. CDR3 length equals 14 residues. The V end was cut by 6 bases, the J end by 0 bases, with 13 bases between. Germline loops: CDR1 SQVTM, CDR2 ANQGSEA. Sorted-subset replicate PCRs used 200 to 250 ng DNA, approximately 33,000 T cell genomes. TCRdb keeps only in-frame clones here, not all; method: immunoSEQ multiplex PCR. The table has more than 1 million clones, around three quarters seen once; the top ten hold approximately 0.52%. This sequence was found in a man aged 18 to 35 in good health. Some clones in this sample may be carry-over from other donors' samples. The chain carries TRBV29-1 and TRBJ2-3, with D hard to call. The material sequenced was memory CD4+ T cells from PBMCs. The subset here: CD45RA-negative fraction. This CDR3 reads CSVTGPTSTDTQYF. CDR3 nucleotide sequence: TGCAGCGTGACCGGGCCCACTAGCACAGATACGCAGTATTTT.